This T cell receptor (beta chain) was found in a study of shared clonotypes between healthy human individuals (dated by TCRdb to the early 2020s). Notes on the research overall: A few men and a couple of women, aged 18 to 49 years, made up the cohort. For each donor, CD4 naive and CD4 memory were each given three plates, CD8 naive was given two plates, and CD8 memory was given one plate. Blood TCR repertoires of several healthy adults were deeply sequenced to estimate repertoire size and the extent of clonotype sharing between individuals. Libraries were prepared and TCR repertoires were sequenced by different laboratories using diverse techniques, in order to increase sequencing depth and limit assay-specific biases. Each donor's leukapheresis produced roughly between about 0.8 and 8.9 billion PBMCs.

Findings and caveats that apply to the study as a whole: Compared with non-shared clonotypes, the clonotypes found in all four sorted-subset donors had higher generation probabilities. Rarefaction of sorted-subset datasets indicated incomplete sequencing despite the large sequencing depth. Across a handful of donors, around 5% of naive CD4, approximately 3.6% of naive CD8, 2.3% of memory CD4, and approximately 0.4% of memory CD8 clonotypes were shared. Because the study included a small number of donors, the genetic and exposure-history diversity represented was limited. Pairwise subsampling led to the expectation that sequencing depth would affect the degree of clonotype sharing among donors. Estimated clonotype richness was generally larger for naive than for memory subsets. Sampling was restricted to blood, and TCR repertoires in tissue are likely to differ from TCR repertoires in blood.

V is reduced by 6 bases and J by 0 bases, leaving a spacing of 17 bases between them. Per the germline V gene, SGHRS is the CDR1 and YFSETQ is the CDR2. The CDR3 has 16 amino acids, counting the end cysteine and phenylalanine. CDR3 DNA is the only sequence kept; it has 48 bases, read in frame from the first base. Note on this clone: What this receptor recognizes is not known. Nothing much larger sits one base from this clone, and base qualities are not available.

The donors were healthy, HIV-negative adults with no recently reported acute infections or vaccinations. Only Caucasian adults living in Nashville, Tennessee, USA were represented among the donors. CD4+ T cells were enriched through magnetic negative selection, after which naive cells were positively selected on CD45RA and the remaining negative fraction served as the memory subset. Blood was obtained by leukapheresis, after which PBMCs were separated by Ficoll-Histopaque density gradient centrifugation and cryopreserved in liquid nitrogen vapor phase. Purity and quantity of every magnetically sorted T cell population were checked by analytical flow cytometry. Genomic DNA was isolated from every sorted fraction and measured by UV absorbance on a Nanodrop 2000c. Using the deep immunoSEQ assay, TCR CDR3 regions were amplified from genomic DNA by multiplex PCR. Extracted genomic DNA from each cell subset was spread evenly across all wells of several immunoSEQ 96-well plates, with each plate serving as a replicate. For sorted subsets, approximately 190 ng genomic DNA, equal to 25,000 to 35,000 T cell genomes, was loaded into each replicate PCR. Purified libraries were measured with a Qubit 3.0 fluorometer, size-checked on a Bioanalyzer 2100, and measured again with the KAPA Library Quantification kit. A separate single-read 150-cycle Illumina NextSeq 550 flow cell was used to sequence each immunoSEQ 96-well plate. In the source study's methods: Because only junctional sequences without quality scores were contained in the immunoSEQ output, filtering matching that applied to full-length reads could not be performed. To assign V/J genes and CDR3, sequences were annotated against IMGT germline references using PyIR, a Python wrapper for IgBLAST v1.9. Reads were filtered out if the reads had weak V/J assignments (E-value above 1e-6), no CDR3, stop codons, out-of-frame junctions, or ambiguous translated residues. V3J clonotypes were defined as sequences sharing the same inferred V gene, J gene, and CDR3 amino acid sequence. Percentage overlap between repertoires was calculated by dividing the number of shared unique clonotypes by the size of the smaller repertoire. Three approaches were used to assess repertoire richness: RTK rarefaction, the Chao1 estimator, and Recon v2.1 estimates of unobserved clonotypes. OLGA was used to compute generation probabilities for all TCRbeta clonotypes that the gDNA method yielded from a handful of donors. TCRdb obtained this table from immuneACCESS and retained in-frame rearrangements with V and J assigned. These tables miss some clones; where compared with another copy, unresolved V genes account for less than half of the shortfall, and the remainder is unexplained. Clone size and V and J calls were adopted from that table, with D and trimming inferred from the DNA. Across this sample there are 2 million to 3 million clones, with 93% seen only once. The ten largest clones take up about 0.34% of the sample.

The sequence joins TRBV5-1 to TRBJ2-3; the D call could be TRBD1 or TRBD2, with each sharing 7 bases. This receptor was obtained from a man younger than 30 in good health. Some clones in this sample may be carry-over from other donors' samples. Sequenced sample: naive CD4+ T cells from PBMCs. The cell subset or site label on this specimen signifies: CD45RA+ positively selected. The CDR3 region: CASTRGTAGSTDTQYF. The DNA sequence is TGCGCCAGCACCCGGGGGACAGCGGGGAGCACAGATACGCAGTATTTT.